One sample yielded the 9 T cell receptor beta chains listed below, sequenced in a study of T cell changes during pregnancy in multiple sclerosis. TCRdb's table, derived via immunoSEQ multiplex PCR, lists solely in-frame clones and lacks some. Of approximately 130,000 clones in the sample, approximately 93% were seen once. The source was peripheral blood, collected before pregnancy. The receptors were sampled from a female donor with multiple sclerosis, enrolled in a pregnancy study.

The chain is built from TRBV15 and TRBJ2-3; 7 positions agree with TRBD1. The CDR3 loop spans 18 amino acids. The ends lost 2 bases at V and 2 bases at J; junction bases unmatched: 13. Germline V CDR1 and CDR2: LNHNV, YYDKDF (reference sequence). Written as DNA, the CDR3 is TGTGCCACCAGCAGATCCCTCCGGGTAGGGGGCGACACAGATACGCAGTATTTT. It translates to CATSRSLRVGGDTDTQYF.

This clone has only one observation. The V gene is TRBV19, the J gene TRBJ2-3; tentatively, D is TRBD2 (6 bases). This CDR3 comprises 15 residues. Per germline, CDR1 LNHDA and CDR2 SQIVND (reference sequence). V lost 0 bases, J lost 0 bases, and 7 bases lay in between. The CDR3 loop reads CASSIEAGSTDTQYF. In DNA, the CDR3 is TGTGCCAGTAGTATAGAAGCGGGTAGCACAGATACGCAGTATTTT. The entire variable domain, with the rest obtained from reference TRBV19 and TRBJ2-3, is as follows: DGGITQSPKYLFRKEGQNVTLSCEQNLNHDAMYWYRQDPGQGLRLIYYSQIVNDFQKGDIAEGYSVSREKKESFPLTVTSAQKNPTAFYLCASSIEAGSTDTQYFGPGTRLTVL.

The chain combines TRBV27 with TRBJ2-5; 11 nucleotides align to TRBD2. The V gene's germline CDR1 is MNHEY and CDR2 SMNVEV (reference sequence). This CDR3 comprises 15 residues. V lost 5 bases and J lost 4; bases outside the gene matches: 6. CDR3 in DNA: TGTGCCAGCAGTCCCCTAGCGGGGGGAGCAGAGACCCAGTACTTC. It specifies CASSPLAGGAETQYF.

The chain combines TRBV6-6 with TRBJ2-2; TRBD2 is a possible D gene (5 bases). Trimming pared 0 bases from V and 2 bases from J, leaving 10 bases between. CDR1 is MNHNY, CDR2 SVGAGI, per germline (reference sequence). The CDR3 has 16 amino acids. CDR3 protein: CASSYSGASNTGELFF. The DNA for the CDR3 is TGTGCCAGCAGTTACTCGGGAGCGTCTAACACCGGGGAGCTGTTTTTT.

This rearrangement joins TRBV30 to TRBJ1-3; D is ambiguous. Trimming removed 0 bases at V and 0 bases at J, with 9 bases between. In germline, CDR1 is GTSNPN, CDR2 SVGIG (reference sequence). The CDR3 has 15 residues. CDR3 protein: CAWSVQRFSGNTIYF. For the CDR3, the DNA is TGTGCCTGGAGTGTACAACGATTCTCTGGAAACACCATATATTTT.

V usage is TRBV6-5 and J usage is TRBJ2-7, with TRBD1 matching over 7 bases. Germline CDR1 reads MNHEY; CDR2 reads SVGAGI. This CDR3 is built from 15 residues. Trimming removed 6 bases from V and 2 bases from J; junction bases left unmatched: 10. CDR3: CASRTASGQPYEQYF. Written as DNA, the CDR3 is TGTGCCAGCAGAACGGCCTCGGGACAGCCCTACGAGCAGTACTTC.

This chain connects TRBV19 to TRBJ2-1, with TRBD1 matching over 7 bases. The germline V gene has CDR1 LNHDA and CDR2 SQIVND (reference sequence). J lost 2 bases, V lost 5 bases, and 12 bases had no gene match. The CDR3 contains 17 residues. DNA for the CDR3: TGTGCCAGTAGTGCCTCATTCAGGGGGACCCCCTACAATGAGCAGTTCTTC. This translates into CASSASFRGTPYNEQFF.

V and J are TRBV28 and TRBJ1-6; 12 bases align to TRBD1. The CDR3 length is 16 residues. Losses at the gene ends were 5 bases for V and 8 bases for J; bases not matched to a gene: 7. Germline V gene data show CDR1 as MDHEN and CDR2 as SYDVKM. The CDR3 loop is CASSLPGQGAHSPLHF. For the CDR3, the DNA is TGTGCCAGCAGTCTCCCGGGACAGGGGGCGCATTCACCCCTCCACTTT. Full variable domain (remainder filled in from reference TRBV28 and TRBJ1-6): DVKVTQSSRYLVKRTGEKVFLECVQDMDHENMFWYRQDPGLGLRLIYFSYDVKMKEKGDIPEGYSVSREKKERFSLILESASTNQTSMYLCASSLPGQGAHSPLHFGNGTRLTVT.

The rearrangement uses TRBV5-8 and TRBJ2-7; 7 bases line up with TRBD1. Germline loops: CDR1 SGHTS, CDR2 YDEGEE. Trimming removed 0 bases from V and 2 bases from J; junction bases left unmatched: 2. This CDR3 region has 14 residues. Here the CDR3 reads CASSLDRGPYEQYF. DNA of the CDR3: TGTGCCAGCAGCTTGGACAGGGGACCCTACGAGCAGTACTTC.